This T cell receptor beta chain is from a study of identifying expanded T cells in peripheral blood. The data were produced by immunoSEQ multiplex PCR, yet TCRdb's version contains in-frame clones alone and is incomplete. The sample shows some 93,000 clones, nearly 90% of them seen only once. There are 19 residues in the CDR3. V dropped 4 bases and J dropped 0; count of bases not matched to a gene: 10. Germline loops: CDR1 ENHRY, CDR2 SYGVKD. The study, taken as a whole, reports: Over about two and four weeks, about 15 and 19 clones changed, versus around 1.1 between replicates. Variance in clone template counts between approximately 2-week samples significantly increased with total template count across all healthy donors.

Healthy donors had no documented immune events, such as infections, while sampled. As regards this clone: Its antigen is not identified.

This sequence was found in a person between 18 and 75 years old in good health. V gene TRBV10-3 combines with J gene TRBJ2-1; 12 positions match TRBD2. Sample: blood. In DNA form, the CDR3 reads TGTGCCATCAGTGGATTCAGGCTAGCGGGGGGGAGCTCCTACAATGAGCAGTTCTTC. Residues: CAISGFRLAGGSSYNEQFF.